A selection of T cell receptor beta chains follows, all from one sample in a study of T cell responses to AZD1222 COVID-19 vaccine. TCRdb keeps only in-frame clones here, not all; method: immunoSEQ multiplex PCR. The table has about 140,000 clones, around 90% seen once; the top ten hold about 6%. The sequences come from peripheral blood, collected 28 days after the second AZD1222 dose. The receptor source for this set is an adult who received the AZD1222 COVID-19 vaccine. CDR3s leave out the opening cysteine and the closing phenylalanine or tryptophan. The D gene is left open where the match is weak.

>.|TRBV5-1|TRBJ2-7
ASPPGTEDYEQY
>.|TRBV20-1|TRBJ1-5
SARGQPQH
>TRBD2|TRBV7-9|TRBJ2-5
ASSSDGRRAGARQETQY
>.|TRBV29-1|TRBJ2-7
SPGKLREQY
>.|TRBV5-5|TRBJ1-5
ASSLMGDQPQH
>TRBD1|TRBV5-4|TRBJ1-5
ASRQDRRGPQH
>.|TRBV28|TRBJ1-2
ASSSLGRVYGYT
>.|TRBV28|TRBJ1-6
ASASPGSAPYNSPLH
>.|TRBV20-1|TRBJ2-3
STPVDPLQY
>TRBD1|TRBV28|TRBJ2-7
ASSPSGQAPYEQY
>TRBD2|TRBV19|TRBJ2-3
ASSDQRERVTDTQY
>.|TRBV24-1|TRBJ1-3
ATRGTGNTIY
>TRBD1|TRBV11-3|TRBJ2-3
ASSVQGSDTQY
>.|TRBV5-6|TRBJ2-5
ASSMVTTSGTQY
>.|TRBV27|TRBJ2-7
ASSFVGGRDEQY
>TRBD1|TRBV24-1|TRBJ2-2
ATSATGQGVPGELF
>TRBD2|TRBV20-1|TRBJ2-1
SASSNGRGNEQF
>.|TRBV18|TRBJ2-3
ASSPPLTGAGDTQY
>.|TRBV30|TRBJ1-1
AWSLLNTEAF
>.|TRBV30|TRBJ1-2
AWMRRDGYT
>.|TRBV5-1|TRBJ1-6
ASSLVQVTRGSPLH
>.|TRBV7-2|TRBJ2-7
ASSLDEAGNEQY
>.|TRBV3-1/TRBV3-2|TRBJ2-1
ASSQVRRAGWNEQF
>.|TRBV28|TRBJ1-1
ASSFSRAWTEAF